This T cell receptor (beta chain) was documented in a study of Graves' ophthalmopathy and Graves' hyperthyroidism. The CDR3 spans 14 residues. V lost 11 bases and J lost 6, with 19 bases in between. In germline, CDR1 is KGHDR, CDR2 SFDVKD. The authors isolated PBMCs from 9.5 to 10 ml of fresh peripheral blood. This clonotype was observed a few times. Its antigen is undetermined. General observations from the study: Most thyroid clonotypes expanded beyond 0.001 frequency were also found in blood.

RNA transcripts served as template for amplifying TCR beta CDR3 sequences. A first-round RT-PCR used HTBI primers, followed by a second-round multiplex PCR. A single record per CDR3 protein comes from TCRdb applying MiXCR to the multiplex PCR reads. The sample holds approximately 700,000 distinct CDR3 sequences, around 40% seen once. The receptor was isolated from an adult man with Graves' ophthalmopathy. The genes are TRBV24-1 and TRBJ1-5, with D perhaps matching TRBD1 (6 bases). Material for sequencing was peripheral blood. CDR3 sequence reads: CASRPRDMSQPQHF. CDR3 DNA: TGTGCCAGCAGACCCCGGGACATGAGTCAGCCCCAGCATTTT.